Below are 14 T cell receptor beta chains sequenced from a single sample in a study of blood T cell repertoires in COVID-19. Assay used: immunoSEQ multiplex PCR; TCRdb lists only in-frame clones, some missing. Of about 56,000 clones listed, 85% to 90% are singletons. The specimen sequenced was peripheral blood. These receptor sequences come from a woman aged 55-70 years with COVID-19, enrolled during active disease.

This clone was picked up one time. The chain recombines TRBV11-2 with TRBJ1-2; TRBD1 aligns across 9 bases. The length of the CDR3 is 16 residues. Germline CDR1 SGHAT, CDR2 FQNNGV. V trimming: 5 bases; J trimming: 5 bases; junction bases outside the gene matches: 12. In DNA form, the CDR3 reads TGTGCCAGCAGCCTAGGCAACGGGGACAGGGCTTATGGCTACACCTTC. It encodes CASSLGNGDRAYGYTF.

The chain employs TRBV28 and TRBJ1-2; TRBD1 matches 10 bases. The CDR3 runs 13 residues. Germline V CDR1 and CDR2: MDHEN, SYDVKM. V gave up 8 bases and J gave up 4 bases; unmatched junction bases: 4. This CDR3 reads CASGTGDFYGYTF. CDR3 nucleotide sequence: TGTGCCAGCGGGACAGGGGACTTCTATGGCTACACCTTC.

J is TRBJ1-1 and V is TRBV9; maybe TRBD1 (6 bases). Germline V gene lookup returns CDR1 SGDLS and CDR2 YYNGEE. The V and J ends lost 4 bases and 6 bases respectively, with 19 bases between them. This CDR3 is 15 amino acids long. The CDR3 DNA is TGTGCCAGCAGCCCCCAAACAGGGTCGGTGTCTGAAGCTTTCTTT. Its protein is CASSPQTGSVSEAFF.

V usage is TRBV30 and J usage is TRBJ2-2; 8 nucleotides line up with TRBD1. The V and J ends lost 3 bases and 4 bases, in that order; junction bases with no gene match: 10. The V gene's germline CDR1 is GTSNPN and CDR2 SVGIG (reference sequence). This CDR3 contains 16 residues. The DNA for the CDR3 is TGTGCCTGGAGCCGTCAGGGGGCAGGGATCACCGGGGAGCTGTTTTTT. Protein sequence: CAWSRQGAGITGELFF.

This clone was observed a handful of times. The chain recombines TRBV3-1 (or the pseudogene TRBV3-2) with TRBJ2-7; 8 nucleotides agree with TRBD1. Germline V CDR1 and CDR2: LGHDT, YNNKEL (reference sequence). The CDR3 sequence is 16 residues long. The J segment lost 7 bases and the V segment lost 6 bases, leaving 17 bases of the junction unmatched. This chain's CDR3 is CASRGKTGEAGWEQYF. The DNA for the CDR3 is TGTGCCAGCAGAGGAAAGACAGGGGAAGCTGGGTGGGAGCAGTACTTC.

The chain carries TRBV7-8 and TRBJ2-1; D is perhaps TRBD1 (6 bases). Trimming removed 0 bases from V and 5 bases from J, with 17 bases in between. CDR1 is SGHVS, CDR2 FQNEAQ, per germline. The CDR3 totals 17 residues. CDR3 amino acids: CASSLAQGTSLHNEQFF. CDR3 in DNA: TGTGCCAGCAGCTTAGCTCAAGGGACATCACTCCACAATGAGCAGTTCTTC.

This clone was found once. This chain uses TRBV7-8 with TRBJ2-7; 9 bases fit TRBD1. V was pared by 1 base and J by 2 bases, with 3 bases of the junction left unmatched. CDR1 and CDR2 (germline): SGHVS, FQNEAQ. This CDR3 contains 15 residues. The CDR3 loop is CASSLVGTGTYEQYF. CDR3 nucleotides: TGTGCCAGCAGCTTAGTCGGGACAGGGACCTACGAGCAGTACTTC. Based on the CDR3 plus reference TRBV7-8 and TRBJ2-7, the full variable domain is GAGVSQSPRYKVAKRGQDVALRCDPISGHVSLFWYQQALGQGPEFLTYFQNEAQLDKSGLPSDRFFAERPEGSVSTLKIQRTQQEDSAVYLCASSLVGTGTYEQYFGPGTRLTVT.

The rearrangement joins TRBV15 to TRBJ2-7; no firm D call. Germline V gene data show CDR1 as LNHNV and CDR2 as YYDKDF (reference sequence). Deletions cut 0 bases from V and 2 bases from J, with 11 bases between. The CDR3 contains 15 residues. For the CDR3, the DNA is TGTGCCACCAGCAGAGATCTAGGCTTTCCCTACGAGCAGTACTTC. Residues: CATSRDLGFPYEQYF.

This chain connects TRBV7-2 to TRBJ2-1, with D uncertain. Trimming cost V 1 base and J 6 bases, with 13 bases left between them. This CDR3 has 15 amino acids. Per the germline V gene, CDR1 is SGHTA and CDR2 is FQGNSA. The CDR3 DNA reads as TGTGCCAGCAGCTTAGGTCAGGTCGCCTTCAATGAGCAGTTCTTC. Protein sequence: CASSLGQVAFNEQFF. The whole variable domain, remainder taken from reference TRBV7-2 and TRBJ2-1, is GAGVSQSPSNKVTEKGKDVELRCDPISGHTALYWYRQSLGQGLEFLIYFQGNSAPDKSGLPSDRFSAERTGGSVSTLTIQRTQQEDSAVYLCASSLGQVAFNEQFFGPGTRLTVL.

The CDR3 DNA reads as TGTGCCAGCAGGCCACAGGCCTCTGGAAACACCATATATTTT. It encodes CASRPQASGNTIYF. The chain employs TRBV11-2 and TRBJ1-3, with TRBD1 as a possible D gene (5 bases). CDR3 length: 14 amino acids. In germline, CDR1 is SGHAT, CDR2 FQNNGV. With 6 bases removed from V and 0 bases from J, the gap between germline ends came to 9 bases.

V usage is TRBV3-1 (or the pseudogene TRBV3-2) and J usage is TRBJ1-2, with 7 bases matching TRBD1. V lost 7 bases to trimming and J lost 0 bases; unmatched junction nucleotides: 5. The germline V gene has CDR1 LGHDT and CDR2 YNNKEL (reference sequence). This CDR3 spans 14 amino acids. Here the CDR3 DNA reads TGTGCCAGCACACGGACAGGCACTAACTATGGCTACACCTTC. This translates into CASTRTGTNYGYTF.

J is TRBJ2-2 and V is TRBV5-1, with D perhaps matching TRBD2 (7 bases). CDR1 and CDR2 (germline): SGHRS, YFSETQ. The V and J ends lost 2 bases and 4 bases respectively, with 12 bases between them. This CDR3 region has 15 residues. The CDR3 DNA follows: TGCGCCAGCAGCTTACAGGGAGGGCGCACCGGGGAGCTGTTTTTT. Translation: CASSLQGGRTGELFF. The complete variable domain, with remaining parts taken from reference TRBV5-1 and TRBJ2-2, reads KAGVTQTPRYLIKTRGQQVTLSCSPISGHRSVSWYQQTPGQGLQFLFEYFSETQRNKGNFPGRFSGRQFSNSRSEMNVSTLELGDSALYLCASSLQGGRTGELFFGEGSRLTVL.

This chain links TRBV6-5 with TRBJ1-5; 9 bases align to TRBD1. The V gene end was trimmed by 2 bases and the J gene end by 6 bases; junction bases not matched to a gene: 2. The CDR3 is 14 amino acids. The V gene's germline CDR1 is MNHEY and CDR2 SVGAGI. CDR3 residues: CASSYGQGIQPQHF. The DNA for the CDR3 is TGTGCCAGCAGTTACGGACAGGGGATTCAGCCCCAGCATTTT.

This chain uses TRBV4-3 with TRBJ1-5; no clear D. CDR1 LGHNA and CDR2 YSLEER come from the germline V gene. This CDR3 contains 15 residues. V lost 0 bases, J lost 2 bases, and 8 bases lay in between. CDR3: CASSQDELGNQPQHF. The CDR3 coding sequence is TGCGCCAGCAGCCAAGATGAGTTGGGCAATCAGCCCCAGCATTTT.